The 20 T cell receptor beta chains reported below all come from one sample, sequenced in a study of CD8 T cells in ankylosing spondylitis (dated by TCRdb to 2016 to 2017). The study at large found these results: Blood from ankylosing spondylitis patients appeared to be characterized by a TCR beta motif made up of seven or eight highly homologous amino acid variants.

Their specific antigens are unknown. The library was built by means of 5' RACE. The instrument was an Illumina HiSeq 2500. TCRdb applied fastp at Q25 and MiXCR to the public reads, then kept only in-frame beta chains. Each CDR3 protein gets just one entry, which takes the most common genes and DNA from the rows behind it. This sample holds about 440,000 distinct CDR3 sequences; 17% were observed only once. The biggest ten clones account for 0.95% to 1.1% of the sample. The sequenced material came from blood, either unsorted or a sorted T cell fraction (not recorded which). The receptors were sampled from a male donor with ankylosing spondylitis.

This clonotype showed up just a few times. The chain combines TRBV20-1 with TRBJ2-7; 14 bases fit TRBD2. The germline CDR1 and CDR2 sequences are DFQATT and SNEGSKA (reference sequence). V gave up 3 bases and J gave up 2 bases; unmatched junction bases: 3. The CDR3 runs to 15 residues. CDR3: CSASLTSGGAYEQYF. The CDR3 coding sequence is TGCAGTGCTAGCCTGACTAGCGGGGGGGCCTACGAGCAGTACTTC.

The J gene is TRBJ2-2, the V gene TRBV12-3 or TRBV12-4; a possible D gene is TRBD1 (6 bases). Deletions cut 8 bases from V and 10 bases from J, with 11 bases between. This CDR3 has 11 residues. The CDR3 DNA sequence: TGTGCCAGCCTGGACAGTTTGGAGCTGTTTTTT. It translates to CASLDSLELFF.

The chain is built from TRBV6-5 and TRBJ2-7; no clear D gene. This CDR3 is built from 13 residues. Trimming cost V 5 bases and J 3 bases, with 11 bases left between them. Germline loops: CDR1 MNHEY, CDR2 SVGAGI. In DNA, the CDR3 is TGTGCCAGCAGTGCCTCGATCGGCTACGAGCAGTACTTC. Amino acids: CASSASIGYEQYF.

The DNA of the CDR3 is TGTGCCAGCAGCCGGGACAGAGAAGGGACCCAGTACTTC. This sequence encodes CASSRDREGTQYF. This chain connects TRBV27 to TRBJ2-5; the match to TRBD1 covers 7 bases. The CDR3 is made up of 13 amino acids. Germline lookup yields CDR1 MNHEY and CDR2 SMNVEV (reference sequence). V trimming: 6 bases; J trimming: 7 bases; junction bases outside the gene matches: 8.

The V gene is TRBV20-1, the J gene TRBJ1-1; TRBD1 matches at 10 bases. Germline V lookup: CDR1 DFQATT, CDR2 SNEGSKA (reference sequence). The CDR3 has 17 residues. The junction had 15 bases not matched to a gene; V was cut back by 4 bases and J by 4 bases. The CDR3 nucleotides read TGCAGTGCTACGGGGACAGGGGCTGGGTGGGGGGTCACTGAAGCTTTCTTT. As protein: CSATGTGAGWGVTEAFF.

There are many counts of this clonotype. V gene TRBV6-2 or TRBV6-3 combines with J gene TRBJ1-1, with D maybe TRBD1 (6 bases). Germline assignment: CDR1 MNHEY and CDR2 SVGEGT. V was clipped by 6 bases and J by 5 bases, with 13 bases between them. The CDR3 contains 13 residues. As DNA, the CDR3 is TGTGCCAGCAGGAACAGGGTTGGTACTGAAGCTTTCTTT. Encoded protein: CASRNRVGTEAFF.

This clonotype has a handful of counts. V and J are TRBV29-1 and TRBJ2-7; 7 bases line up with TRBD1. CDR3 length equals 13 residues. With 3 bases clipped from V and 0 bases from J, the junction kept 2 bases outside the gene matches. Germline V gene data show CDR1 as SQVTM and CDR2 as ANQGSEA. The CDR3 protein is CSVEAGGSYEQYF. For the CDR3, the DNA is TGCAGCGTTGAGGCAGGGGGCTCCTACGAGCAGTACTTC.

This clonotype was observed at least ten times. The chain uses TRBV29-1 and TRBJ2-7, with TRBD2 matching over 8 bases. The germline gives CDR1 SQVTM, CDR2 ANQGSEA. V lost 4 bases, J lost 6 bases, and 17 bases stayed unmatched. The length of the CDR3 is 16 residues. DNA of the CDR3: TGCAGCGTTGGTTGGGCCAGGGGCGGGAGGACAGTCGAGCAGTACTTC. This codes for CSVGWARGGRTVEQYF.

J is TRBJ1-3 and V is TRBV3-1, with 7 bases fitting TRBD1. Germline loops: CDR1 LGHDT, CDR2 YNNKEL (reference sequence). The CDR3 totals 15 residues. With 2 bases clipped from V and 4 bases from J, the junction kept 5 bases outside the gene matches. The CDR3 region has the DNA TGTGCCAGCAGCCAAACCGGGACAGTAGGAAACACCATATATTTT. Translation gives CASSQTGTVGNTIYF.

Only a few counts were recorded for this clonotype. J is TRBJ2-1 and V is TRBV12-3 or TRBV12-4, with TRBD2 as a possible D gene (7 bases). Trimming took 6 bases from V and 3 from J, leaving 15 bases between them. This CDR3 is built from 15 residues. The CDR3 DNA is TGTGCCAGCAGCCCAGGGGCGGGGGACTACAATGAGCAGTTCTTC. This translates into CASSPGAGDYNEQFF.

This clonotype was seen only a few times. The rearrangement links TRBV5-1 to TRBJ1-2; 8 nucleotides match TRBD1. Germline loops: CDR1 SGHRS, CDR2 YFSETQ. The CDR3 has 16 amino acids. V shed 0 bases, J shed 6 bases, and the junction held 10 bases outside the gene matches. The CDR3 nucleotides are TGCGCCAGCAGCTTGGGGTCCCGACAGGGGAGGGATGGCTACACCTTC. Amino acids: CASSLGSRQGRDGYTF.

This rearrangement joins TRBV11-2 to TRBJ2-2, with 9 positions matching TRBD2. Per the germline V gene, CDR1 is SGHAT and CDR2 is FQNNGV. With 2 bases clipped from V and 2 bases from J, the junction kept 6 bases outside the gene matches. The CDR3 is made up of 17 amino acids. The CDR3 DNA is TGTGCCAGCAGCTTAAGGCTCGGGACTAGCAACACCGGGGAGCTGTTTTTT. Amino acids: CASSLRLGTSNTGELFF.

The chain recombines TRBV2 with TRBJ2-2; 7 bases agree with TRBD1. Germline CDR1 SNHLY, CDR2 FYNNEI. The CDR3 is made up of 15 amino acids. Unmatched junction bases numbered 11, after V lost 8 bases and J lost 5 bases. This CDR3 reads CASARETGRTGELFF. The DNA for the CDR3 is TGTGCCAGCGCCAGGGAGACAGGGCGAACCGGGGAGCTGTTTTTT.

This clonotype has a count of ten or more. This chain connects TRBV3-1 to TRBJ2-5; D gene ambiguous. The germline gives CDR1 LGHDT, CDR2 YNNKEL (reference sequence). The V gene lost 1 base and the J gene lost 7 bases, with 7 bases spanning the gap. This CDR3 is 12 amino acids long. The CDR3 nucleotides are TGTGCCAGCAGCCAAGGGGCTAGGACCCAGTACTTC. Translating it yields CASSQGARTQYF.

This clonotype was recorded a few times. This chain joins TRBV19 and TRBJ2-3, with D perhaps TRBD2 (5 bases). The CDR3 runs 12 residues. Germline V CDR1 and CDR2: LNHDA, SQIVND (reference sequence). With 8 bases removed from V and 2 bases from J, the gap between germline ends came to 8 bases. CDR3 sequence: CASGDYTDTQYF. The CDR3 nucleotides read TGTGCCAGTGGTGACTACACAGATACGCAGTATTTT.

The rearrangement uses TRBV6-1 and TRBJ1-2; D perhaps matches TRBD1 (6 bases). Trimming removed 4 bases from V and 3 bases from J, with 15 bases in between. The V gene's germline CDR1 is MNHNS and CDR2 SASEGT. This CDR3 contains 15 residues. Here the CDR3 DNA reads TGTGCCAGCAGTGTCAACAGGGCCCTCGACTATGGCTACACCTTC. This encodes CASSVNRALDYGYTF.

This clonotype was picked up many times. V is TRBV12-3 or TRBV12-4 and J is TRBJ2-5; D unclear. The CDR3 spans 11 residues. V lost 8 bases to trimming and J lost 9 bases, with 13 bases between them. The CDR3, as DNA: TGTGCCAGCGGGTCACTAAGAGCCCAGTACTTC. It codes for CASGSLRAQYF.

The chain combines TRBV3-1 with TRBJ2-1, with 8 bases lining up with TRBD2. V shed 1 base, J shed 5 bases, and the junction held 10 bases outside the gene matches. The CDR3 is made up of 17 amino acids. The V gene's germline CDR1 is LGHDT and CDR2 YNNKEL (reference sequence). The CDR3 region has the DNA TGTGCCAGCAGCCAAGGACTAGCGAAACGAGGAAACAATGAGCAGTTCTTC. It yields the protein CASSQGLAKRGNNEQFF.

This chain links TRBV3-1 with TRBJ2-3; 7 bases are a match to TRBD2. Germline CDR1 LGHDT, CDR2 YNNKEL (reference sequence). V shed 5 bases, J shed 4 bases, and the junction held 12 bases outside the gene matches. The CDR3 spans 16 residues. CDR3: CASSWGGILGSDTQYF. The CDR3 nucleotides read TGTGCCAGCAGCTGGGGGGGGATCCTAGGGTCAGATACGCAGTATTTT.

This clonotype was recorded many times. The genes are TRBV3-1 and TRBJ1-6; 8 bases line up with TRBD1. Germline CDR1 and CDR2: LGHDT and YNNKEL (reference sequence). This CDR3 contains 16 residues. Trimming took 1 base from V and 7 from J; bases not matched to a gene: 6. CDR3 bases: TGTGCCAGCAGCCAAGCGAGGGACAGGTGGAATTCACCCCTCCACTTT. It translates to CASSQARDRWNSPLHF.